The subject of this entry is one T cell receptor beta chain. TCRbeta library preparation incorporated unique molecular identifiers. Using its own MiXCR run on the PCR reads, TCRdb lists one record per CDR3 protein. The sample holds hundreds of thousands of distinct CDR3 sequences, 15% to 20% seen once. The sample comes from a study of T-cell reconstitution after alpha-beta-depleted transplantation in children. Germline CDR1 reads GTSNPN; CDR2 reads SVGIG (reference sequence). The CDR3 covers 14 residues. With V trimmed by 2 bases and J by 6 bases, 10 bases remained unmatched. The sample here was PBMCs, mostly from graft donor cells, taken 360 days after TCRalphabeta/CD19-depleted stem cell transplant. The chain recombines TRBV30 with TRBJ2-7, with 7 bases matching TRBD1. This TCR derives from a male patient aged 2 to 10 who had a stem cell transplant for acute lymphoblastic leukemia, so the T cells may come from the graft donor. The chain's CDR3 is CAWSYWTGRVEQYF. The CDR3 DNA is TGTGCCTGGAGTTACTGGACAGGCAGGGTCGAGCAGTACTTC.